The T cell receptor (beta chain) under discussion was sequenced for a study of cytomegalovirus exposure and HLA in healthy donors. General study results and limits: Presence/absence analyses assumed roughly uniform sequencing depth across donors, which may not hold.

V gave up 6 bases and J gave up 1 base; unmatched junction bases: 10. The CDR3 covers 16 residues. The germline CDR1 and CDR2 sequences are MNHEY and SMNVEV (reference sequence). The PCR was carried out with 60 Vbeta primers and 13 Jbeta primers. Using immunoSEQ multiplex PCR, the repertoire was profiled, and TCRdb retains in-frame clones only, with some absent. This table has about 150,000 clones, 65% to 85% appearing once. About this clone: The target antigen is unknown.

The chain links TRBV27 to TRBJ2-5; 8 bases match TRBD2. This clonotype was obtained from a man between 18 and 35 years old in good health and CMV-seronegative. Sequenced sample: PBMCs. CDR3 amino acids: CASSQAPGGPQETQYF. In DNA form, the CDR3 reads TGTGCCAGCAGCCAAGCACCGGGGGGGCCCCAAGAGACCCAGTACTTC.